This T cell receptor beta chain was identified in a study of blood T cell repertoires in COVID-19. About the research overall: Samples of COVID-19 (acute and convalescent) were obtained from the United States, Italy and Spain.

Germline V gene sequence: CDR1 SGHAT, CDR2 FQNNGV. V dropped 5 bases and J dropped 4 bases, with 6 bases sitting between them. The CDR3 loop spans 12 amino acids. Original methodology: Reference gene primer amplification yielded estimated nucleated cell counts. Produced via immunoSEQ multiplex PCR; TCRdb's table is partial and in-frame only. Clonal size and the V and J genes are those of that table, whereas D and trimming came from the DNA. The sample includes 330,000 or so clones, more than 70% of them seen just once. This clonotype was obtained from a woman aged 55 to 70 with COVID-19, enrolled during active disease. This chain connects TRBV11-2 to TRBJ2-1; no clear D. The source material was peripheral blood. The CDR3 nucleotides read TGTGCCAGCAGCCACGGGTACAATGAGCAGTTCTTC. The encoded protein is CASSHGYNEQFF.